This TCR beta chain appears in the sequencing data of a study of cytomegalovirus exposure and HLA in healthy donors. It was with 60 Vbeta and 13 Jbeta primers that the PCR ran. Only in-frame clones appear in the TCRdb table, and some are missing; sequencing was by immunoSEQ multiplex PCR. The profile shows about 130,000 clones, just over 75% of them singletons. V shed 6 bases, J shed 8 bases, and the junction held 13 bases outside the gene matches. From germline, CDR1 is SGHTA and CDR2 FQGTGA. This CDR3 comprises 15 residues. This clone was seen more than once but under ten times. The sample consisted of PBMCs. The source of this sequence is a woman aged 50 to 60 in good health and CMV-seronegative. V and J are TRBV7-3 and TRBJ2-1; the match to TRBD2 covers 7 bases. In DNA, the CDR3 is TGTGCCAGCAGGTCCGGGACTACTTCGGTTTATGAGCAGTTCTTC. It specifies CASRSGTTSVYEQFF. Full variable domain (remainder filled in from reference TRBV7-3 and TRBJ2-1): GAGVSQTPSNKVTEKGKYVELRCDPISGHTALYWYRQSLGQGPEFLIYFQGTGAADDSGLPNDRFFAVRPEGSVSTLKIQRTERGDSAVYLCASRSGTTSVYEQFFGPGTRLTVL.